This section outlines one T cell receptor beta chain sequence together with its context. The sample originates from a study of blood T cell repertoires in COVID-19. As for the study in general: COVID-19 samples from acute and convalescent phases originated in the United States, Italy and Spain. The cDNA or gDNA used as material had been derived from T cells, B-cell-depleted T cells, or PBMCs.

The CDR3 is 15 amino acids. The V gene's germline CDR1 is LGHNT and CDR2 FRNRAP. V dropped 0 bases and J dropped 1 base, with 9 bases sitting between them. Original handling: Amplified reference gene primers provided the basis for estimating nucleated cell counts. Method: immunoSEQ multiplex PCR; TCRdb's copy keeps in-frame clones and lacks some. That table furnishes V, J and clone size, whereas the DNA furnished D and trimming. The repertoire holds around 99,000 clones, just under 90% seen once, with approximately 1% in the top ten. The sequence was obtained from a human donor in a cohort sampled during active COVID-19. The sequenced sample consisted of peripheral blood. The chain couples TRBV12-5 to TRBJ1-1; no definite D call. Here the CDR3 DNA reads TGTGCTAGTGGTTTGGTACCGGGAGAGAACACTGAAGCTTTCTTT. Protein sequence: CASGLVPGENTEAFF. Full variable domain (rest looked up from reference TRBV12-5 and TRBJ1-1): DARVTQTPRHKVTEMGQEVTMRCQPILGHNTVFWYRQTMMQGLELLAYFRNRAPLDDSGMPKDRFSAEMPDATLATLKIQPSEPRDSAVYFCASGLVPGENTEAFFGQGTRLTVV.